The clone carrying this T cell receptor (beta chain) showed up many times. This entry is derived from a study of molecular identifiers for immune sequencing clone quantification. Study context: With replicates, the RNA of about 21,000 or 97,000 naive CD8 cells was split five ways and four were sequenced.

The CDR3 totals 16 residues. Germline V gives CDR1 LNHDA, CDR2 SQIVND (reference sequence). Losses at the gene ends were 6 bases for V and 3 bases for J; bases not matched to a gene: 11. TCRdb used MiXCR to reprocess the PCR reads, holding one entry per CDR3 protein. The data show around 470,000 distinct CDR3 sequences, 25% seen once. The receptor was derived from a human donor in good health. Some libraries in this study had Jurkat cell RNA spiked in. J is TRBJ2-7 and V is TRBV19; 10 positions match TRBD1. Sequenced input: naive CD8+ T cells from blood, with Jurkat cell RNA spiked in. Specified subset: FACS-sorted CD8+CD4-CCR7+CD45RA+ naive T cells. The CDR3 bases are TGTGCCAGTAGCCATAACTCGGGACAGGGGTTCTACGAGCAGTACTTC. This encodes CASSHNSGQGFYEQYF.